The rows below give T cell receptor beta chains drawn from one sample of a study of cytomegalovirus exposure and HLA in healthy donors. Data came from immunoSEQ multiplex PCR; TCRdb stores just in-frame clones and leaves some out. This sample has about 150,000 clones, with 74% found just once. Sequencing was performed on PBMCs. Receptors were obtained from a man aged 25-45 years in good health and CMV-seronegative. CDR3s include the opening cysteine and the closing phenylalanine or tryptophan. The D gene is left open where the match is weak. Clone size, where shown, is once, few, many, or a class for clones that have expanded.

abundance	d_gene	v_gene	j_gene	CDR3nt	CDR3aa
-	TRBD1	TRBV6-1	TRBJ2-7	TGTGCCAGCCGCGTAACTCGGACAGGCTCCTACGAGCAGTACTTC	CASRVTRTGSYEQYF
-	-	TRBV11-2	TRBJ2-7	TGTGCCAGCAGCTTAGTAGACAGCGAAGGGGAGCAGTACTTC	CASSLVDSEGEQYF
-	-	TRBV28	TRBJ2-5	TGTGCCAGCAGTTTCAGGGAGACCCAGTACTTC	CASSFRETQYF
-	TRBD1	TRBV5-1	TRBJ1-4	TGCGCCAGCAGCTTGGCAGCAGGGGGGTACGAAAAACTGTTTTTT	CASSLAAGGYEKLFF
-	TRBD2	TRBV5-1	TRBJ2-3	TGCGCCAGCAGCTGGTATCGGGACGGGGGGTCAGATACGCAGTATTTT	CASSWYRDGGSDTQYF
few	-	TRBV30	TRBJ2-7	TGTCGCGAACAGGGTGAACCCTCCTACGAGCAGTACTTC	CREQGEPSYEQYF
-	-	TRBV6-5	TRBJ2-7	TGTGCCAGCAGCCGGGACACATCCTACGAGCAGTACTTC	CASSRDTSYEQYF
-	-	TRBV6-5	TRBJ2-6	TGTGCCAGCAGCTACCTCCGGGTCTCTGGGGCCAACGTCCTGACTTTC	CASSYLRVSGANVLTF
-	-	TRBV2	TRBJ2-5	TGTGCCAGCAGTGAAACGGGGACTTTCAAAGAGACCCAGTACTTC	CASSETGTFKETQYF
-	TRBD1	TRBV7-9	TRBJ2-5	TGTTCCAGCAGCTTAGCAGGGGGCGGAAAGAACTTC	CSSSLAGGGKNF
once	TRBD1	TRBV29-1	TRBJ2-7	TGCAGCGTTGACCGCCGGGACAGGGGCTTCTACGAGCAGTACTTC	CSVDRRDRGFYEQYF
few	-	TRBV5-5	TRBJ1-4	TGTGCCAGCAGCTTATTCCTGACAGAAAAACTGTTTTTT	CASSLFLTEKLFF
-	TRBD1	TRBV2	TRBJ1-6	TGTGCCAGCAGTGTAGGTGGGACAGGGAATTCACCCCTCCACTTT	CASSVGGTGNSPLHF